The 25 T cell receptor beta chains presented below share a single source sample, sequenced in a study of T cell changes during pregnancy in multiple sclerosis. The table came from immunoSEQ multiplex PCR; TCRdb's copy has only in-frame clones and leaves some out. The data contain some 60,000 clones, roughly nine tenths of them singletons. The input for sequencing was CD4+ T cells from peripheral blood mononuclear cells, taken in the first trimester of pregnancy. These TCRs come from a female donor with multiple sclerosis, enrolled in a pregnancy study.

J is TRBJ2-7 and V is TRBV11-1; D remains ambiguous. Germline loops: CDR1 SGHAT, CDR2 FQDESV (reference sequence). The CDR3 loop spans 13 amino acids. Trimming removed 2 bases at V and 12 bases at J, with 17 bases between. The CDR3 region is CASSLQILTERYF. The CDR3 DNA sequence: TGTGCCAGCAGCTTACAAATTCTGACTGAGAGGTACTTC.

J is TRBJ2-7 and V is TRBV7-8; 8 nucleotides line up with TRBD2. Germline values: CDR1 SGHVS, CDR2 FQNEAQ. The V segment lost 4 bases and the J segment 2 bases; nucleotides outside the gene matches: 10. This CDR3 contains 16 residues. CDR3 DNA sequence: TGTGCCAGCAGCTCTTACTCGGGGGGGTCAACCTACGAGCAGTACTTC. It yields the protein CASSSYSGGSTYEQYF.

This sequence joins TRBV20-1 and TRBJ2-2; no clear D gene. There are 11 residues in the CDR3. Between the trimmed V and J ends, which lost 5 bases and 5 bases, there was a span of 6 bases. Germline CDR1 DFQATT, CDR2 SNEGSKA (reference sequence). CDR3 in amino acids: CSARRTGELFF. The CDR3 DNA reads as TGCAGTGCTCGCCGGACCGGGGAGCTGTTTTTT.

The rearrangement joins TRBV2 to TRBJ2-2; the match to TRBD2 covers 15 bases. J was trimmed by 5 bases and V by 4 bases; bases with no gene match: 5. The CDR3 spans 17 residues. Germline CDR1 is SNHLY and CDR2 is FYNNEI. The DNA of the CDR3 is TGTGCCAGCAGTGTTGGGACTAGCGGGGGGTTGACCGGGGAGCTGTTTTTT. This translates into CASSVGTSGGLTGELFF.

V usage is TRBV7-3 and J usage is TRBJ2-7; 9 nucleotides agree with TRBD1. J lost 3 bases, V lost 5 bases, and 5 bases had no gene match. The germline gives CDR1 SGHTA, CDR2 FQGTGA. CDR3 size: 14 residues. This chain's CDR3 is CASSPGQGHYEQYF. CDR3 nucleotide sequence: TGTGCCAGCAGCCCCGGACAGGGGCACTACGAGCAGTACTTC.

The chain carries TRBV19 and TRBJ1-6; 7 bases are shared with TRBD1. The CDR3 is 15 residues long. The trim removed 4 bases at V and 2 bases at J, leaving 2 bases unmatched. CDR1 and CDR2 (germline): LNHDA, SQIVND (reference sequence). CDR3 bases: TGTGCCAGTAGTAGCGGGACAGCCTATAATTCACCCCTCCACTTT. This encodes CASSSGTAYNSPLHF.

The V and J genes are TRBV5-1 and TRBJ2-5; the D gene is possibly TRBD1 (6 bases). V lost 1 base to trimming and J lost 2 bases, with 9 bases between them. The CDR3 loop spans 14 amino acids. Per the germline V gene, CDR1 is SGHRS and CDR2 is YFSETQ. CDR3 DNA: TGCGCCAGCAGCTTGCTCGGACAGCAAGAGACCCAGTACTTC. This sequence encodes CASSLLGQQETQYF.

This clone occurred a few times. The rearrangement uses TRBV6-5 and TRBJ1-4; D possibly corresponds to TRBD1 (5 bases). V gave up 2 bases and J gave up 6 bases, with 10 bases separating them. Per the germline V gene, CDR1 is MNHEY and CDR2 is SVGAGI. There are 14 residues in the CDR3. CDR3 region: CASSYGGGYEKLFF. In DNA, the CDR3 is TGTGCCAGCAGTTACGGCGGGGGGTATGAAAAACTGTTTTTT.

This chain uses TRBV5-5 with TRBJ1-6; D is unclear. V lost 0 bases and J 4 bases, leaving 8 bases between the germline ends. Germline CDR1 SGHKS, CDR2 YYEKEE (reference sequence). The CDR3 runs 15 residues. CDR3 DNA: TGTGCCAGCAGCTTGGTACCAGATTATAATTCACCCCTCCACTTT. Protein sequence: CASSLVPDYNSPLHF.

CDR3 DNA: TGTGCCAGCAGTTTAGACCGGGGAGGGCCCTACGAGCAGTACTTC. It is translated as CASSLDRGGPYEQYF. The rearrangement uses TRBV27 and TRBJ2-7; 7 nucleotides line up with TRBD2. The V and J ends lost 2 bases and 2 bases, in that order; junction bases with no gene match: 6. The CDR3 consists of 15 residues. From germline, CDR1 is MNHEY and CDR2 SMNVEV (reference sequence).

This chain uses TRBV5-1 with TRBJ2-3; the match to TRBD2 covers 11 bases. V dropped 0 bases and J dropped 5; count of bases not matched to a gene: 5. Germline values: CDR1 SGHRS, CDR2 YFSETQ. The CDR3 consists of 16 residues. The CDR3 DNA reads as TGCGCCAGCAGCTTGGCCAGACTAGCGGGGCAAGATACGCAGTATTTT. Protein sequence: CASSLARLAGQDTQYF.

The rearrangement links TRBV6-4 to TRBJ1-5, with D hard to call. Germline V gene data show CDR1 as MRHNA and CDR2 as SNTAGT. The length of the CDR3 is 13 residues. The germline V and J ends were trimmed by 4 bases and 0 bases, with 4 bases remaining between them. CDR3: CASSGDSNQPQHF. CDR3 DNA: TGTGCCAGCAGTGGCGATAGCAATCAGCCCCAGCATTTT.

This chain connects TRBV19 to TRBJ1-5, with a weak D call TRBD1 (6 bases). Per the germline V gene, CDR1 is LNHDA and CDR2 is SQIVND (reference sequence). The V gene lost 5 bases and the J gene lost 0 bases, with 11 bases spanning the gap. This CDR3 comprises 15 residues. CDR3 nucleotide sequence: TGTGCCAGTAGTCCCAACAGGGATAGCAATCAGCCCCAGCATTTT. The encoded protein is CASSPNRDSNQPQHF.

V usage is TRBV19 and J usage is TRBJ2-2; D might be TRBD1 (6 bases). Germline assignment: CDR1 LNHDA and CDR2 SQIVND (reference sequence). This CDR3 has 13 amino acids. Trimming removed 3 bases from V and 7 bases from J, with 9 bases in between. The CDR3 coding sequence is TGTGCCAGTAGTATCAGGGGTGGCGGGGAGCTGTTTTTT. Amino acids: CASSIRGGGELFF.

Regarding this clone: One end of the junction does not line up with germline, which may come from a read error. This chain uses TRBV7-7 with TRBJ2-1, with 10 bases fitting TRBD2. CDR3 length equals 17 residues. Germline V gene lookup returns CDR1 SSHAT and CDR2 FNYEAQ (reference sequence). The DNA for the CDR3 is TGTGCTAGCAGCTCGGGACTAGCGCGGGGGGGAAACAATGAGCAGTTCTTC. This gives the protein CASSSGLARGGNNEQFF.

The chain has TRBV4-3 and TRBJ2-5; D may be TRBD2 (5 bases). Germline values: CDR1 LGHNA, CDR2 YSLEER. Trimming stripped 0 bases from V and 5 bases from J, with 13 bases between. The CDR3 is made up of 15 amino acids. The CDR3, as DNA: TGCGCCAGCAGCCAAGATCGCGTGCCGGGGGAGACCCAGTACTTC. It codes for CASSQDRVPGETQYF.

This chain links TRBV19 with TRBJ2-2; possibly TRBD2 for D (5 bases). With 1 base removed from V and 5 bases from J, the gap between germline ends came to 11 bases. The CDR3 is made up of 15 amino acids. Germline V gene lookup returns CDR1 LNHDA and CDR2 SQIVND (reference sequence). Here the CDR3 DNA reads TGTGCCAGTAGTATAGGTCCCAGAGGGACCGGGGAGCTGTTTTTT. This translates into CASSIGPRGTGELFF.

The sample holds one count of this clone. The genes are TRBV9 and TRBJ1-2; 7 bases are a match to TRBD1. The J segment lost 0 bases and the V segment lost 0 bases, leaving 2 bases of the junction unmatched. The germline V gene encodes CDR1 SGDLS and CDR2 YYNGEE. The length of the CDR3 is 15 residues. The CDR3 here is CASSVVDRANYGYTF. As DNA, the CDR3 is TGTGCCAGCAGCGTAGTAGACAGGGCTAACTATGGCTACACCTTC.

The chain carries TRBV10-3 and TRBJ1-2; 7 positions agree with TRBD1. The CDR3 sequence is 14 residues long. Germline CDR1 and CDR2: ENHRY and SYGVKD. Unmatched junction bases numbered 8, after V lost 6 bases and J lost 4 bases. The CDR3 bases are TGTGCCATCAGAACCGGGACAGATCCCTATGGCTACACCTTC. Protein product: CAIRTGTDPYGYTF.

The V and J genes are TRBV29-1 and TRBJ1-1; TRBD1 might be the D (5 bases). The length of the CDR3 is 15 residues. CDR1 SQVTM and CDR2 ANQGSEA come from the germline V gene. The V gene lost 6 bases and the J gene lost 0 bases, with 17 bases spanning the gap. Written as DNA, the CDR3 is TGCAGCGTGAGAGGCGTGGGGCCCATGAACACTGAAGCTTTCTTT. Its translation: CSVRGVGPMNTEAFF.

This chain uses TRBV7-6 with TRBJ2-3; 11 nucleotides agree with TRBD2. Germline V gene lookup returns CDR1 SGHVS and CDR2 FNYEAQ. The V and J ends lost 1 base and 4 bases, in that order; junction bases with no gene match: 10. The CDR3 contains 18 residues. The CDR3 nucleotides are TGTGCCAGCAGCTTAGGGCTATCTAGCGGGGGGTTGGCAGATACGCAGTATTTT. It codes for CASSLGLSSGGLADTQYF.

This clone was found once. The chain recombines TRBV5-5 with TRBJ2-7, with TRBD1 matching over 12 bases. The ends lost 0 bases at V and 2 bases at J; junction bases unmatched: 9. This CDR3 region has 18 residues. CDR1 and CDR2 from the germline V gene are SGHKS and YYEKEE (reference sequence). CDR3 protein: CASSLEGTGGFYPYEQYF. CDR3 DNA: TGTGCCAGCAGCTTGGAAGGGACAGGGGGCTTTTACCCCTACGAGCAGTACTTC.

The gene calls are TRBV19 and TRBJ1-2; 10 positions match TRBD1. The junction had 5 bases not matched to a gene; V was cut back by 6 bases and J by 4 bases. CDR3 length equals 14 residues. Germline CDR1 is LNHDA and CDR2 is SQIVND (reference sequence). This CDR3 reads CASSDRGPIYGYTF. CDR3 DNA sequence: TGTGCCAGTAGCGACAGGGGGCCGATCTATGGCTACACCTTC.

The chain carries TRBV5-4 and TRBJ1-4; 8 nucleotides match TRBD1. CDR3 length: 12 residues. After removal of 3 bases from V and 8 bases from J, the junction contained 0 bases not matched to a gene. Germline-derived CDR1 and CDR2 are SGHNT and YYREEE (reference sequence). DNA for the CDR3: TGTGCCAGCAGCTGGACAGGGGAAAAACTGTTTTTT. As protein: CASSWTGEKLFF.

The CDR3 sequence: CASGDRRFAYEQYF. For the CDR3, the DNA is TGTGCCAGCGGGGACAGACGGTTTGCCTACGAGCAGTACTTC. V gene TRBV25-1 combines with J gene TRBJ2-7; 7 nucleotides line up with TRBD1. CDR1 is MGHDK, CDR2 SYGVNS, per germline. This CDR3 has 14 amino acids. Unmatched junction bases numbered 9, after V lost 8 bases and J lost 2 bases.